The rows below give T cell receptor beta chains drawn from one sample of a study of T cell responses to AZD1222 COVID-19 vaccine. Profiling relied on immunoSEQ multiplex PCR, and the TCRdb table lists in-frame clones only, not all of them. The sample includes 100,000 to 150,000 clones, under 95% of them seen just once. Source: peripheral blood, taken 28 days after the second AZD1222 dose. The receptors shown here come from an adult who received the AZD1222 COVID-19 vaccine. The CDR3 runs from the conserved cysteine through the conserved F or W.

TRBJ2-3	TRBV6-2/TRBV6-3	CASSSLRGRPHTQYF
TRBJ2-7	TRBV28	CASSFTGGSGHEQYF
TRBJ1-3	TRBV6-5	CASSYSRGSGNTIYF
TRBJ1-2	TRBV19	CASKDYGYTF
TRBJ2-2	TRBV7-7	CASSLAGVAGGSGELFF
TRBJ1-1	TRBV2	CASRVGQGGTEAFF
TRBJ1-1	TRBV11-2	CASSLTSNTEAFF
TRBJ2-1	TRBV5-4	CASSFAADGANEQFF
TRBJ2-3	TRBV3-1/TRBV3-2	CASSGQGTGKTQYF
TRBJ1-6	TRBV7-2	CASRRRFTGGYNSPLHF
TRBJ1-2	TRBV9	CASSVTGGDYGYTF
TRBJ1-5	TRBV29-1	CSVCETGTSGNQPQHF
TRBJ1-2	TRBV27	CASSFDRYNYGYTF
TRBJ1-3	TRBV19	CASTEKSGNTIYF
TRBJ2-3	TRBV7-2	CASSLAPFLGGADTQYF
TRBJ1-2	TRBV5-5	CASSAGGSGYGYTF
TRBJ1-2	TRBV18	CASSPLTDAVGYTF
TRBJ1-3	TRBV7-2	CASSLGRAGSGNTIYF
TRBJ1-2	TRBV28	CASSPNGPRGGYTF
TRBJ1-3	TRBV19	CASSAGRDSTIYF
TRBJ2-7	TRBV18	CASSPTPFYEQYF
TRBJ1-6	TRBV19	CASSVHRGPKHSPLHF
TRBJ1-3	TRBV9	CASSVEAGNTIYF
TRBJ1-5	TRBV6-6	CASSVREGHSNQPQHF
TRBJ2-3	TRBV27	CASAGGLLPDTQYF
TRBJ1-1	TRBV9	CASSGTGGWGTEAFF
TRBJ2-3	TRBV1	CTSSQGSPAGGPPSTDTQYF
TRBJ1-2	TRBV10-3	CAISGETGPNAGYTF
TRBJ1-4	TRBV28	CASSLPTGTVDEKLFF
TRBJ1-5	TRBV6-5	CASVRQGNQPQHF
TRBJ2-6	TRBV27	CASSSRDRGSSGANVLTF
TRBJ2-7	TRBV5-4	CASSLVQGSSIEQYF
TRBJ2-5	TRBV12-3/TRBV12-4	CASSLTSPETQYF
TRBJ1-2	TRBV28	CAHWGSGGYTF
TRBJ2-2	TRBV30	CAWSPGLNTGELFF
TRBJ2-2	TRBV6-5	CASKATLFTGELFF
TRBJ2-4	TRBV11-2	CASSTQRGNIQYF